These T cell receptor beta chains were read from a single sample in a study of cytomegalovirus exposure and HLA in healthy donors. Clones were read by immunoSEQ multiplex PCR, and TCRdb kept only the in-frame ones, dropping some. The sample lists around 99,000 clones, under 85% occurring once. Source material: PBMCs. These receptors were taken from a male donor in good health and CMV-seronegative. Both conserved end residues are part of each CDR3. D genes are given only for firm matches. Clone size is stated in some rows and not others, as once, few, many or a class when expanded.

abundance	j_gene	d_gene	v_gene	CDR3aa	CDR3nt
.	TRBJ2-3	.	TRBV5-8	CASRRDTDTQYF	TGTGCCAGCCGGCGGGACACAGATACGCAGTATTTT
once	TRBJ2-5	.	TRBV6-5	CASSPDYGRGETQYF	TGTGCCAGCAGCCCAGACTACGGGAGAGGGGAGACCCAGTACTTC
.	TRBJ2-7	TRBD2	TRBV9	CASSAVAGGVYEQYF	TGTGCCAGCAGCGCAGTAGCGGGAGGTGTTTACGAGCAGTACTTC
.	TRBJ2-2	TRBD1	TRBV29-1	CSVETGAFANTGELFF	TGCAGCGTTGAAACAGGGGCGTTCGCGAACACCGGGGAGCTGTTTTTT
.	TRBJ2-3	TRBD2	TRBV11-2	CASSLEASGSQDTQYF	TGTGCCAGCAGCTTAGAGGCTAGCGGGAGTCAAGATACGCAGTATTTT
.	TRBJ1-5	.	TRBV18	CASSPVGRGNQPQHF	TGTGCCAGCTCACCCGTGGGACGGGGGAATCAGCCCCAGCATTTT
.	TRBJ1-2	.	TRBV12-5	CASGQGANYGYTF	TGTGCTAGTGGTCAAGGGGCTAACTATGGCTACACCTTC
.	TRBJ2-5	TRBD2	TRBV2	CASRAGLAIFQETQYF	TGTGCCAGCAGGGCCGGACTAGCGATATTCCAAGAGACCCAGTACTTC
.	TRBJ2-7	TRBD1	TRBV6-5	CASSQDRAYEQYF	TGTGCCAGCAGTCAGGACAGGGCCTACGAGCAGTACTTC
.	TRBJ2-5	TRBD1	TRBV6-5	CASSYSRTGGTQYF	TGTGCCAGCAGTTACTCGCGGACAGGGGGGACCCAGTACTTC
.	TRBJ1-1	.	TRBV19	CASSIVRSTEAFF	TGTGCCAGTAGTATAGTCAGGTCTACTGAAGCTTTCTTT
.	TRBJ2-4	TRBD2	TRBV7-6	CASSSGLALAKNIQYF	TGTGCCAGCAGCTCGGGACTAGCTTTAGCCAAAAACATTCAGTACTTC
.	TRBJ1-2	.	TRBV6-6	CASSYNGDGYTF	TGTGCCAGCAGTTATAACGGGGATGGCTACACCTTC
.	TRBJ2-1	.	TRBV9	CASSVDYSSYNEQFF	TGTGCCAGCAGCGTCGACTACAGCTCCTACAATGAGCAGTTCTTC
once	TRBJ2-7	.	TRBV7-9	CASSSLGKTGEQYF	TGTGCCAGCAGCTCCCTAGGTAAAACGGGCGAGCAGTACTTC
.	TRBJ2-1	TRBD1	TRBV11-2	CASSLRDRGLDEQFF	TGTGCCAGCAGTCTCCGGGACAGGGGACTCGATGAGCAGTTCTTC
.	TRBJ1-2	TRBD1	TRBV7-9	CASSPRTGITNYGYTF	TGTGCCAGCAGCCCCCGGACAGGGATCACTAACTATGGCTACACCTTC
.	TRBJ2-7	.	TRBV10-1	CASSPRLSYEQYF	TGCGCCAGCAGTCCTCGGTTGTCCTACGAGCAGTACTTC
.	TRBJ2-1	TRBD2	TRBV2	CASPGSSGRSYNEQFF	TGTGCCAGCCCCGGGTCCAGCGGGAGGTCCTACAATGAGCAGTTCTTC
.	TRBJ2-4	TRBD1	TRBV4-1	CASSQGQGGTNIQYF	TGCGCCAGCAGCCAGGGACAGGGGGGAACTAACATTCAGTACTTC
.	TRBJ2-7	.	TRBV4-1	CASSQDTSSYEQYF	TGCGCCAGCAGCCAAGATACTAGTTCCTACGAGCAGTACTTC
.	TRBJ2-7	.	TRBV29-1	CSVVSGSSYEQYF	TGCAGCGTTGTTTCCGGGAGCTCCTACGAGCAGTACTTC